These 6 T cell receptor beta chains came from one sample sequenced in a study of blood T cell repertoires in COVID-19. TCRdb's copy holds only in-frame clones and misses some; the assay was immunoSEQ multiplex PCR. The data hold 250,000 to 300,000 clones, with approximately 89% observed a single time. Input material: peripheral blood. These receptors originate from a woman aged 55-69 years with acute or convalescent COVID-19.

The rearrangement links TRBV7-6 to TRBJ2-5; perhaps TRBD1 as D (5 bases). Looked up from germline, CDR1 is SGHVS and CDR2 is FNYEAQ. The CDR3 totals 17 residues. Trimming left V 1 base short and J 4 bases short, with 19 bases between. The CDR3 DNA is TGTGCCAGCAGCTTAGACAGGCCGTGGTCGATGGGAGAGACCCAGTACTTC. It translates to CASSLDRPWSMGETQYF.

This chain connects TRBV6-5 to TRBJ1-1, with D perhaps TRBD1 (5 bases). The CDR3 spans 11 residues. Trimming cost V 8 bases and J 5 bases, with 9 bases left between them. Germline V gene data show CDR1 as MNHEY and CDR2 as SVGAGI. CDR3 protein: CASGGWTEAFF. The CDR3 bases are TGTGCCAGCGGGGGGTGGACTGAAGCTTTCTTT.

This clone appeared a single time. The chain joins TRBV27 to TRBJ2-7, with D maybe TRBD1 (6 bases). Germline V lookup: CDR1 MNHEY, CDR2 SMNVEV (reference sequence). This CDR3 region has 15 residues. With 2 bases removed from V and 6 bases from J, the gap between germline ends came to 17 bases. CDR3 coding DNA: TGTGCCAGCAGTTTAAAAACAGGGCGGTCCGCCGAGCAGTACTTC. It specifies CASSLKTGRSAEQYF.

J is TRBJ1-6 and V is TRBV28; D possibly corresponds to TRBD1 (6 bases). Germline CDR1 and CDR2: MDHEN and SYDVKM. V was trimmed by 4 bases and J by 5 bases, leaving 9 bases between them. This CDR3 comprises 14 residues. CDR3 nucleotides: TGTGCCAGCAGTTACAGGGTGGATAATTCACCCCTCCACTTT. It encodes CASSYRVDNSPLHF.

The rearrangement links TRBV4-2 to TRBJ1-1; maybe TRBD1 (5 bases). In germline, CDR1 is LGHNA, CDR2 YNFKEQ. The V and J ends lost 3 bases and 7 bases respectively, with 12 bases between them. The CDR3 is made up of 13 amino acids. CDR3 sequence (DNA): TGTGCCAGCAGCCAGACAGACGGCGGTGAAGCTTTCTTT. Residues: CASSQTDGGEAFF.

Points on this clone: One end of the junction does not line up with germline, which may come from a read error. The chain has TRBV5-8 and TRBJ1-6, with 7 bases fitting TRBD1. Germline V gene data show CDR1 as SGHTS and CDR2 as YDEGEE. The CDR3 runs 16 residues. The CDR3 region has the DNA TGTGCCAGCGGCTTGATCGAGGGGGCTGTCAGTTCACCCCTCCACTTT. It codes for CASGLIEGAVSSPLHF.